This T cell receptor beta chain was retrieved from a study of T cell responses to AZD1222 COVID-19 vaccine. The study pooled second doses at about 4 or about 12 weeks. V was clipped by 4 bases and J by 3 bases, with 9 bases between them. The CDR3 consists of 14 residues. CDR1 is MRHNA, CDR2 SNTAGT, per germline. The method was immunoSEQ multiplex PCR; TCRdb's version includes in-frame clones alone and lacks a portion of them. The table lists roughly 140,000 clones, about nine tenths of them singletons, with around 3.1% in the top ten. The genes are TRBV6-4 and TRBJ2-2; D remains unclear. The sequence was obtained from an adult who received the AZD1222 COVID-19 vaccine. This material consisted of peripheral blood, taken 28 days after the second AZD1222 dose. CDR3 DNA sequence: TGTGCCAGCAGTGGTCCTGGACACACCGGGGAGCTGTTTTTT. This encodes CASSGPGHTGELFF.